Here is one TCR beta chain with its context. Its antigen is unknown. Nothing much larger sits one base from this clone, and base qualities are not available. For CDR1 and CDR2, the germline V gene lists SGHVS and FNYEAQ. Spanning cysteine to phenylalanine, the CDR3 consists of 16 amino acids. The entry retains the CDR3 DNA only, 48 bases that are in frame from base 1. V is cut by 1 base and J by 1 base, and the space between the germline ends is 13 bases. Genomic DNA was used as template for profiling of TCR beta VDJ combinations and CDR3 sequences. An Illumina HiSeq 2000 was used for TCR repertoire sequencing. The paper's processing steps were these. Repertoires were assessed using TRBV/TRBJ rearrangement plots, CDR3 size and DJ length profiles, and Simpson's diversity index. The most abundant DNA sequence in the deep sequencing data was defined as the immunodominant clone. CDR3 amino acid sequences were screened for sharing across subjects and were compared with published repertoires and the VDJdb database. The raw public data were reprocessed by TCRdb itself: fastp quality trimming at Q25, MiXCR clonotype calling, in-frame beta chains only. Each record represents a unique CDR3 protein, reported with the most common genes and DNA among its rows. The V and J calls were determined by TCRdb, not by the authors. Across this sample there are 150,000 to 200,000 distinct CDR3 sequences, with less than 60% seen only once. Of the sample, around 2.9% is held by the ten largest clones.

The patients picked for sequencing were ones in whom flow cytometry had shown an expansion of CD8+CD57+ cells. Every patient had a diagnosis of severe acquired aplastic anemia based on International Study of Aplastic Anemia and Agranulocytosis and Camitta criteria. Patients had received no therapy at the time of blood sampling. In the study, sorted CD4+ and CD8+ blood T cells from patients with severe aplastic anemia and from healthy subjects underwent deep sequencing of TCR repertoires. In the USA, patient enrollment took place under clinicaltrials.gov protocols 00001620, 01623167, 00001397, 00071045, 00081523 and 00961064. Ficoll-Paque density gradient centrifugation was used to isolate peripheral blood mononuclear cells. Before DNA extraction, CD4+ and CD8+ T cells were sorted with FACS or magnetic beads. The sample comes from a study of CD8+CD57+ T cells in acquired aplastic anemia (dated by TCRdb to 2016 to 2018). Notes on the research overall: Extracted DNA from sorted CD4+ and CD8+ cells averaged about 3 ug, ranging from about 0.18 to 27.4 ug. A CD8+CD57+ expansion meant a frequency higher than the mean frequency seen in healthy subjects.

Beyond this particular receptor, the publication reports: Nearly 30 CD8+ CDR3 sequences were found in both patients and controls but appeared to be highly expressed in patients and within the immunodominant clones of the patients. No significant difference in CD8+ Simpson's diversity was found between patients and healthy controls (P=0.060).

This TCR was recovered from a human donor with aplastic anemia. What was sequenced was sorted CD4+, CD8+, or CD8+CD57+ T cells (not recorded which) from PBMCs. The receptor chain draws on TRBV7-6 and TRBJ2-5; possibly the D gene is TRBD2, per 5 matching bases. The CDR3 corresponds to CASSLGASIVQETQYF. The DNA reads TGTGCCAGCAGCTTAGGCGCTAGCATAGTCCAAGAGACCCAGTACTTC. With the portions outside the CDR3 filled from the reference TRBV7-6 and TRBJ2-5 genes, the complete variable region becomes GAGVSQSPRYKVTKRGQDVALRCDPISGHVSLYWYRQALGQGPEFLTYFNYEAQQDKSGLPNDRFSAERPEGSISTLTIQRTEQRDSAMYRCASSLGASIVQETQYFGPGTRLLVL.